A single sample is the source of the 26 T cell receptor beta chains below, sequenced in a study of T cell repertoires in cytomegalovirus infection. No cognate antigen is known for these TCRs. TCRdb called the reads again in MiXCR, with one record for every CDR3 protein. The table has about 740,000 distinct CDR3 sequences, 30% to 35% seen once. Sequences were derived from cultured PBMCs, sampled from culture after CMV antigen stimulation. The receptor source for this set is a human donor in good health (CMV status not recorded). Some clones in this sample may be carry-over from other donors' samples.

This rearrangement joins TRBV29-1 to TRBJ2-5, with no clear D. The CDR3 length is 14 residues. V lost 6 bases and J lost 0, with 14 bases in between. Germline values: CDR1 SQVTM, CDR2 ANQGSEA. The CDR3 loop reads CSVVATEYQETQYF. The CDR3 DNA sequence: TGCAGCGTCGTCGCGACTGAGTACCAAGAGACCCAGTACTTC. Filled out from reference TRBV29-1 and TRBJ2-5, the complete variable domain reads SAVISQKPSRDICQRGTSLTIQCQVDSQVTMMFWYRQQPGQSLTLIATANQGSEATYESGFVIDKFPISRPNLTFSTLTVSNMSPEDSSIYLCSVVATEYQETQYFGPGTRLLVL.

This clonotype was found a few times. CDR3 DNA sequence: TGCGCCAGCAGCCAAGGAGCGGGGGTCCGCACAGATACGCAGTATTTT. This sequence encodes CASSQGAGVRTDTQYF. J is TRBJ2-3 and V is TRBV4-1; 8 positions agree with TRBD2. Germline V gene sequence: CDR1 MGHRA, CDR2 YSYEKL. This CDR3 has 16 amino acids. The trim removed 1 base at V and 1 base at J, leaving 4 bases unmatched.

The sample holds a few counts of this clonotype. The chain links TRBV7-2 to TRBJ2-1, with D possibly matching TRBD2 (5 bases). V was shortened by 2 bases and J by 13 bases, with 12 bases between the two germline ends. There are 12 residues in the CDR3. From germline, CDR1 is SGHTA and CDR2 FQGNSA. In DNA, the CDR3 is TGTGCCAGCAGCTTACTAGCCTCGACACAGTTCTTC. Translation: CASSLLASTQFF.

There are a few counts of this clonotype. Germline is not matched at one junction end, which may reflect a read error. The chain uses TRBV5-1 and TRBJ1-5; TRBD1 is a possible D gene (5 bases). The CDR3 consists of 14 residues. CDR1 is SGHRS, CDR2 YFSETQ, per germline. The CDR3, as DNA: TGTGCCAGCAGCAGCGGGACGGAAAATCAGCCCCAGCATTTT. It encodes CASSSGTENQPQHF.

The genes are TRBV7-2 and TRBJ2-2; D is ambiguous. With 8 bases removed from V and 6 bases from J, the gap between germline ends came to 7 bases. The CDR3 runs to 11 residues. Germline loops: CDR1 SGHTA, CDR2 FQGNSA. The CDR3 is CASSISGELFF. The DNA for the CDR3 is TGTGCCAGCTCAATTTCCGGGGAGCTGTTTTTT.

This clonotype was seen only a few times. This sequence joins TRBV7-9 and TRBJ2-7; 12 positions agree with TRBD1. The CDR3 is made up of 14 amino acids. The ends lost 5 bases at V and 6 bases at J; junction bases unmatched: 5. From germline, CDR1 is SEHNR and CDR2 FQNEAQ (reference sequence). The CDR3 loop reads CASSTGTGGREQYF. The CDR3 DNA is TGTGCCAGCAGCACCGGGACAGGGGGCCGCGAGCAGTACTTC.

The chain recombines TRBV28 with TRBJ2-5; 9 bases map to TRBD2. V lost 5 bases, J lost 4 bases, and 5 bases stayed unmatched. CDR3 size: 14 residues. Germline V gene sequence: CDR1 MDHEN, CDR2 SYDVKM. This chain's CDR3 is CASSAAGGLETQYF. The CDR3 DNA follows: TGTGCCAGCAGTGCGGCGGGGGGGCTAGAGACCCAGTACTTC. The full variable domain, its missing parts supplied by reference TRBV28 and TRBJ2-5, is DVKVTQSSRYLVKRTGEKVFLECVQDMDHENMFWYRQDPGLGLRLIYFSYDVKMKEKGDIPEGYSVSREKKERFSLILESASTNQTSMYLCASSAAGGLETQYFGPGTRLLVL.

The chain couples TRBV7-8 to TRBJ1-2; 9 bases fit TRBD1. The length of the CDR3 is 15 residues. V lost 6 bases and J lost 8; bases outside the gene matches: 13. Germline CDR1 is SGHVS and CDR2 is FQNEAQ. DNA for the CDR3: TGTGCCAGCAGACATATAACCGGACAGGGGATCGGCTACACCTTC. It translates to CASRHITGQGIGYTF.

The rearrangement links TRBV6-4 to TRBJ2-3; D unclear. The length of the CDR3 is 13 residues. V was pared by 4 bases and J by 3 bases, with 8 bases between. CDR1 and CDR2 (germline): MRHNA, SNTAGT. DNA for the CDR3: TGTGCCAGCAGTGGAAGTTTGACAGATACGCAGTATTTT. Translation gives CASSGSLTDTQYF.

The gene calls are TRBV3-1 and TRBJ2-7, with 9 bases aligning to TRBD1. Looked up from germline, CDR1 is LGHDT and CDR2 is YNNKEL (reference sequence). Losses at the gene ends were 5 bases for V and 3 bases for J; bases not matched to a gene: 8. The CDR3 is made up of 15 amino acids. The CDR3: CASSAKGQGIYEQYF. Here the CDR3 DNA reads TGTGCCAGCAGCGCCAAAGGACAGGGGATCTACGAGCAGTACTTC.

This clonotype was counted at least ten times. J is TRBJ2-6 and V is TRBV7-2, with 7 bases that match TRBD1. Germline values: CDR1 SGHTA, CDR2 FQGNSA. V lost 5 bases, J lost 0 bases, and 7 bases stayed unmatched. The CDR3 contains 17 residues. Here the CDR3 reads CASSLQGLSSGANVLTF. CDR3 DNA sequence: TGTGCCAGCAGCCTACAGGGGCTGAGCTCTGGGGCCAACGTCCTGACTTTC.

The rearrangement joins TRBV7-9 to TRBJ2-5; no clear D. Germline V CDR1 and CDR2: SEHNR, FQNEAQ (reference sequence). V lost 7 bases and J lost 2, with 14 bases in between. The CDR3 has 14 residues. CDR3 in DNA: TGTGCCAGCACTTTTACGGATCCTCAAGAGACCCAGTACTTC. Residues: CASTFTDPQETQYF.

Only a few counts were recorded for this clonotype. The chain couples TRBV19 to TRBJ2-3; perhaps TRBD2 as D (5 bases). V was cut by 4 bases and J by 4 bases, with 9 bases left in between. Germline CDR1 and CDR2: LNHDA and SQIVND (reference sequence). The CDR3 covers 13 residues. CDR3 sequence (DNA): TGTGCCAGTAGTACGAGGGATTCAGATACGCAGTATTTT. This codes for CASSTRDSDTQYF.

The chain combines TRBV6-2 or TRBV6-3 with TRBJ2-1; 7 bases agree with TRBD2. The CDR3 has 17 residues. The V gene end was trimmed by 3 bases and the J gene end by 5 bases; junction bases not matched to a gene: 13. CDR1 is MNHEY and CDR2 is SVGEGT in the germline V gene. DNA of the CDR3: TGTGCCAGCAGTTATTGGGGAATGCGGGGGACCAACAATGAGCAGTTCTTC. This encodes CASSYWGMRGTNNEQFF.

V is TRBV20-1 and J is TRBJ2-6, with unresolved D. V lost 7 bases to trimming and J lost 2 bases, with 9 bases between them. Germline lookup yields CDR1 DFQATT and CDR2 SNEGSKA (reference sequence). The CDR3 totals 13 residues. The CDR3 region has the DNA TGCAGTGGTCATAGGGCTGGGGCCAACGTCCTGACTTTC. This codes for CSGHRAGANVLTF.

The chain is built from TRBV19 and TRBJ2-1; 13 nucleotides agree with TRBD2. V shed 5 bases, J shed 9 bases, and the junction held 7 bases outside the gene matches. This CDR3 region has 15 residues. The germline V gene encodes CDR1 LNHDA and CDR2 SQIVND (reference sequence). The CDR3 DNA is TGTGCCAGTAGTCTCTGGACTAGCGGGAGTGTTGAGCAGTTCTTC. It codes for CASSLWTSGSVEQFF.

This clonotype was seen many times. J is TRBJ2-7 and V is TRBV12-3 or TRBV12-4; no definite D call. CDR3 length equals 13 residues. Between the trimmed V and J ends, which lost 3 bases and 1 base, there was a span of 7 bases. For the CDR3, the DNA is TGTGCCAGCAGTTTTTTAGGGTCCTACGAGCAGTACTTC. It is translated as CASSFLGSYEQYF.

This chain links TRBV18 with TRBJ2-1, with D unresolved. The CDR3 loop spans 12 amino acids. The germline V gene encodes CDR1 KGHSH and CDR2 LQKENI. The V gene lost 6 bases and the J gene lost 10 bases, with 13 bases spanning the gap. CDR3 in DNA: TGTGCCAGCTCTCAGGACCCCGGGGAGCAGTTCTTC. Encoded protein: CASSQDPGEQFF.

This clonotype was recorded a few times. The V call is TRBV4-3, the J call TRBJ2-3; D unclear. Trimming took 0 bases from V and 2 from J, leaving 12 bases between them. The germline CDR1 and CDR2 sequences are LGHNA and YSLEER. The CDR3 totals 16 residues. DNA for the CDR3: TGCGCCAGCAGCCAAGATCGTCACGCCTTCACAGATACGCAGTATTTT. Its protein product is CASSQDRHAFTDTQYF.

J is TRBJ2-5 and V is TRBV7-2, with TRBD1 identical over 9 bases. V was clipped by 3 bases and J by 5 bases; unmatched bases: 10. The CDR3 sequence is 16 residues long. Germline assignment: CDR1 SGHTA and CDR2 FQGNSA. CDR3 nucleotide sequence: TGTGCCAGCAGCTTGGGGACAGGGCCAGGTCGGGAGACCCAGTACTTC. It is translated as CASSLGTGPGRETQYF.

The chain employs TRBV20-1 and TRBJ2-1, with 7 positions matching TRBD2. The length of the CDR3 is 12 residues. V lost 0 bases to trimming and J lost 12 bases; unmatched junction nucleotides: 5. Per the germline V gene, CDR1 is DFQATT and CDR2 is SNEGSKA (reference sequence). The CDR3 is CSARDSAGVQFF. CDR3 nucleotide sequence: TGCAGTGCTAGAGATTCGGCGGGGGTGCAGTTCTTC.

This clonotype was seen a handful of times. This chain connects TRBV10-3 to TRBJ2-7; TRBD2 matches at 11 bases. With V trimmed by 4 bases and J by 0 bases, 2 bases remained unmatched. Germline V lookup: CDR1 ENHRY, CDR2 SYGVKD. The CDR3 is made up of 15 amino acids. Here the CDR3 DNA reads TGTGCCATCAGTGGACTAGCGGGGAGCTCCTACGAGCAGTACTTC. Amino acids: CAISGLAGSSYEQYF.

J is TRBJ2-7 and V is TRBV28; TRBD1 agrees at 7 bases. V shed 6 bases and J 4 bases; nucleotides not matched to a gene: 12. This CDR3 contains 15 residues. The germline V gene has CDR1 MDHEN and CDR2 SYDVKM. CDR3 in DNA: TGTGCCAGCAGCCCCCACGACAGGGACCAATACGAGCAGTACTTC. Residues: CASSPHDRDQYEQYF. Full variable domain (outside the CDR3, taken from reference TRBV28 and TRBJ2-7): DVKVTQSSRYLVKRTGEKVFLECVQDMDHENMFWYRQDPGLGLRLIYFSYDVKMKEKGDIPEGYSVSREKKERFSLILESASTNQTSMYLCASSPHDRDQYEQYFGPGTRLTVT.

This clonotype came up a few times. V usage is TRBV12-3 or TRBV12-4 and J usage is TRBJ2-1; 10 nucleotides align to TRBD2. V trimming: 5 bases; J trimming: 4 bases; junction bases outside the gene matches: 5. CDR3 length: 15 residues. The CDR3 reads CASSKGTSAYNEQFF. In nucleotides, the CDR3 is TGTGCCAGCAGTAAAGGGACTAGCGCGTACAATGAGCAGTTCTTC.

This clonotype was counted between two and nine times. The CDR3 is CASTRAVEQYF. CDR3 nucleotides: TGTGCCAGCACCCGGGCAGTGGAGCAGTACTTC. The rearrangement uses TRBV7-8 and TRBJ2-7; unclear D gene. The germline gives CDR1 SGHVS, CDR2 FQNEAQ. V dropped 7 bases and J dropped 7 bases, with 11 bases sitting between them. The CDR3 runs to 11 residues.

This chain connects TRBV20-1 to TRBJ2-3; 15 positions agree with TRBD2. The CDR3 covers 16 residues. Germline loops: CDR1 DFQATT, CDR2 SNEGSKA (reference sequence). The V and J ends lost 7 bases and 7 bases, in that order; junction bases with no gene match: 12. The CDR3 region is CSVSGLAGGLSHTQYF. For the CDR3, the DNA is TGCAGTGTTAGCGGACTAGCGGGGGGGCTCTCGCATACGCAGTATTTT.